The rows below give T cell receptor beta chains drawn from one sample of a study of identifying expanded T cells in peripheral blood. Libraries were prepared by immunoSEQ multiplex PCR; TCRdb keeps only in-frame clonotypes and omits some of them. Of roughly 100,000 clones listed, roughly 89% are singletons. What was sequenced was blood. These receptors all stem from a person aged 18 to 75 in good health. CDR3s include the opening cysteine and the closing phenylalanine or tryptophan. Each record gives: clone size, D gene, J gene, V gene, CDR3 protein, CDR3 DNA. A D gene is named only where the DNA matches it firmly. Clone size is shown for a subset of rows, as once, few, many or a class of expanded clone.

>.|TRBD1|TRBJ2-7|TRBV20-1
CSAAGGYEQYF
TGCAGTGCGGCAGGGGGCTACGAGCAGTACTTC
>once|TRBD1|TRBJ2-7|TRBV6-6
CASSKNRGYSYEQYF
TGTGCCAGCAGTAAGAACAGGGGATACTCCTACGAGCAGTACTTC
>.|TRBD1|TRBJ1-6|TRBV9
CASSSRQGSGSPLHF
TGTGCCAGCAGCTCCCGACAGGGGTCAGGTTCACCCCTCCACTTT
>.|.|TRBJ1-6|TRBV28
CASSRGGGGENSPLHF
TGTGCCAGCAGCCGGGGTGGGGGGGGAGAGAATTCACCCCTCCACTTT
>.|TRBD1|TRBJ2-2|TRBV15
CATSRGMGQGWTGELFF
TGTGCCACCAGCAGAGGAATGGGACAGGGGTGGACCGGGGAGCTGTTTTTT
>.|.|TRBJ1-5|TRBV27
CASSLTGQANQPQHF
TGTGCCAGCAGTTTAACGGGCCAGGCCAATCAGCCCCAGCATTTT
>.|.|TRBJ2-5|TRBV29-1
CSVKRNQGLETQYF
TGCAGCGTTAAGAGGAACCAGGGCCTAGAGACCCAGTACTTC
>.|.|TRBJ2-4|TRBV7-2
CASSLLGGFGDIQYF
TGTGCCAGCAGCTTATTGGGTGGGTTCGGGGACATTCAGTACTTC
>.|.|TRBJ1-1|TRBV6-1
CASSERAMGAEAFF
TGTGCCAGCAGTGAGAGGGCTATGGGGGCTGAAGCTTTCTTT
>.|.|TRBJ2-4|TRBV5-6
CASSPWGLRAKNIQYF
TGTGCCAGCAGCCCTTGGGGCCTCAGGGCCAAAAACATTCAGTACTTC
>.|.|TRBJ1-5|TRBV6-1
CATATRTDSNQPQHF
TGTGCCACCGCCACTAGGACAGATAGCAATCAGCCCCAGCATTTT